A selection of T cell receptor beta chains follows, all from one sample in a study of cytomegalovirus exposure and HLA in healthy donors. Profiling relied on immunoSEQ multiplex PCR, and the TCRdb table lists in-frame clones only, not all of them. The sample has around 150,000 clones; around 77% are singletons. The sequencing sample was made of PBMCs. These receptor sequences come from a woman in her fifties or sixties in good health and CMV-seronegative. Each CDR3 is given with its conserved first and last residue. The D gene is left open where the match is weak. The size entry is marked missing in some rows and otherwise reads once, few, many or a size class.

size	V	D	J	DNA	CDR3
.	TRBV2	TRBD1	TRBJ1-2	TGTGCCAGCAGTGGCGACAGGGGGTATAGGAACTATGGCTACACCTTC	CASSGDRGYRNYGYTF
.	TRBV6-5	TRBD1	TRBJ1-1	TGTGCCAGCAGCCCCGGGACAGGGGCCAACACTGAAGCTTTCTTT	CASSPGTGANTEAFF
.	TRBV5-1	TRBD1	TRBJ2-5	TGCGCCAGCAGCCCACGACAGGGTAACCAAGAGACCCAGTACTTC	CASSPRQGNQETQYF
.	TRBV7-7	.	TRBJ2-3	TGTGCTAGCAGCCTAAGCCCCCTATCAGATACGCAGTATTTT	CASSLSPLSDTQYF
.	TRBV7-8	.	TRBJ1-1	TGTGCCAGCAGCCTCGACACTGAAGCTTTCTTT	CASSLDTEAFF
.	TRBV7-2	.	TRBJ2-7	TGTGCCAGCAGCTTACAACGGGGGGCTAACCTACGAGGGGCGCAGTACTTC	CASSLQRGANLRGAQYF
.	TRBV7-2	.	TRBJ2-5	TGTGCCAGCAGCTTAGTAGTGAATAAAGAGACCCAGTACTTC	CASSLVVNKETQYF
.	TRBV19	.	TRBJ2-2	TGTGCCAGTAGTATGCCCCCAGGGGTCGGGACCGGGGAGCTGTTTTTT	CASSMPPGVGTGELFF
.	TRBV27	.	TRBJ1-2	TGTGCCAGCAGTGCCCCGGGGTCCACGGGCTACACCTTC	CASSAPGSTGYTF
.	TRBV7-2	.	TRBJ2-1	TGTGCCAGCAGCTTAAGTGTGGGGGCGACGCTGGGTGAGCAGTTCTTC	CASSLSVGATLGEQFF
.	TRBV5-6	.	TRBJ2-3	TGTGCCAGCAGCCTGAGAAAGGGGTATCCAGGTACGCAGTATTTT	CASSLRKGYPGTQYF
.	TRBV6-6	TRBD1	TRBJ2-3	TGTGCCAGCAGTTACTTGGGACAGGGAGCAGATACGCAGTATTTT	CASSYLGQGADTQYF
.	TRBV7-2	.	TRBJ2-5	TGTGCCAGCAGCCCCAGTGGGGTAGCGGCCCAAGAGACCCAGTACTTC	CASSPSGVAAQETQYF
.	TRBV6-1	.	TRBJ2-3	TGTGCCAGCAGCTTAGCGGTTGGCACAGATACGCAGTATTTT	CASSLAVGTDTQYF
.	TRBV18	TRBD1	TRBJ2-6	TGTGCCAGCTCACCAACAGGGGTGGGCAACGTCCTGACTTTC	CASSPTGVGNVLTF
.	TRBV7-2	.	TRBJ1-3	TGTGCCAGCAGCTTAGTATCTGGGGCCCTTATCTCTGGAAACACCATATATTTT	CASSLVSGALISGNTIYF
.	TRBV28	TRBD1	TRBJ2-7	TGTGCCAGCAGACGGACAGGGGGTTTCTACGAGCAGTACTTC	CASRRTGGFYEQYF
.	TRBV19	TRBD1	TRBJ2-7	TGTGCCAGTAGTATCGGACAGGGGTTCTACGAGCAGTACTTC	CASSIGQGFYEQYF
.	TRBV2	.	TRBJ2-5	TGTGCCAGCCGACTAGATAACACCGGCGAGACCCAGTACTTC	CASRLDNTGETQYF
.	TRBV5-4	TRBD1	TRBJ1-2	TGTGCCAGCAGCTTGGAGGGACAGGGTCTATATGGCTACACCTTC	CASSLEGQGLYGYTF
.	TRBV9	TRBD1	TRBJ2-2	TGTGCCAGCAGCGTAGCGTCCGGGACAGGGGGCACCGGGGAGCTGTTTTTT	CASSVASGTGGTGELFF
.	TRBV2	.	TRBJ1-2	TGTGCCAGCAGTGAACCGCGGGAGGCCCACTATGGCTACACCTTC	CASSEPREAHYGYTF
.	TRBV5-1	TRBD1	TRBJ1-4	TGCGCCAGCAGCCGGACAGGGCCCAATAATGAAAAACTGTTTTTT	CASSRTGPNNEKLFF
.	TRBV6-5	.	TRBJ2-7	TGTGCCAGCAGTTACCCGCGCGGGCTTCAGTACTTC	CASSYPRGLQYF
once	TRBV4-3	.	TRBJ2-2	TGCGCCAGCAGCCATCTTCTCAGGGAGGAGCGGCGGGAGCTGTTTTTT	CASSHLLREERRELFF
.	TRBV5-6	TRBD1	TRBJ1-3	TGTGCCAGCAGGCCGACAGGGGTCGGAAACACCATATATTTT	CASRPTGVGNTIYF
.	TRBV28	.	TRBJ1-1	TGTGCCAGCAGAGCAACAGGGAACATGAACACTGAAGCTTTCTTT	CASRATGNMNTEAFF
.	TRBV28	TRBD1	TRBJ2-5	TGTGCCAGCAGTTTAAGGGGGCCGGAGACCCAGTACTTC	CASSLRGPETQYF
.	TRBV19	TRBD2	TRBJ2-1	TGTGCCAGTAGTGGGGGGGGCTACAATGAGCAGTTCTTC	CASSGGGYNEQFF
few	TRBV7-6	.	TRBJ1-3	TGTGCCAGCAGCTTAGATCAGGGAGGCTCTGGAAACACCATATATTTT	CASSLDQGGSGNTIYF
few	TRBV29-1	.	TRBJ1-6	TGCAGCGTCCTAGGGGAAGTTTCACCCCTCCACTTT	CSVLGEVSPLHF
few	TRBV7-8	.	TRBJ1-1	TGTGCCAGCAGCCCGGGCATCGGGGGGGGGAACACTGAAGCTTTCTTT	CASSPGIGGGNTEAFF
.	TRBV11-2	TRBD2	TRBJ2-7	TGTGCCAGCAGCTTAGGGTCTAGGCTAGCGGGGGCCTACGAGCAGTACTTC	CASSLGSRLAGAYEQYF
few	TRBV5-1	TRBD2	TRBJ2-1	TGCGCCAGCAGCTTGGCTAGCGGGGCCCAAAATGAGCAGTTCTTC	CASSLASGAQNEQFF
.	TRBV7-8	.	TRBJ1-6	TGTGCCAGCACCTCAGGACAGTACGACGCACCCCTCCACTTT	CASTSGQYDAPLHF
.	TRBV6-6	TRBD1	TRBJ2-7	TGTGCCAGCAGATTACAGGGGGCGACCTACGAGCAGTACTTC	CASRLQGATYEQYF
.	TRBV9	TRBD2	TRBJ2-2	TGTGCCAGCAGCGTAGAGGCTAGCGGGGGGGCCGGCGGGGAGCTGTTTTTT	CASSVEASGGAGGELFF
.	TRBV28	.	TRBJ1-4	TGTGCCAGCAGCCGAGGAGCAACTAATGAAAAACTGTTTTTT	CASSRGATNEKLFF
.	TRBV15	.	TRBJ2-1	TGTGCCACCAGCAGAGGAAGGGTCAGCGGCTACAATGAGCAGTTCTTC	CATSRGRVSGYNEQFF
once	TRBV6-6	.	TRBJ2-1	TGTGCCAGCAGTTACACGGCAGGGGGACTTTTCAATGAGCAGTTCTTC	CASSYTAGGLFNEQFF
.	TRBV5-1	.	TRBJ2-3	TGCGCCAGCAGCCAGGGCCCTTCAGATACGCAGTATTTT	CASSQGPSDTQYF
.	TRBV10-3	.	TRBJ2-7	TGTGCCATAACAGGGCCTCCCTCCTACGAGCAGTACTTC	CAITGPPSYEQYF
.	TRBV7-8	TRBD1	TRBJ2-3	TGTGCCAGCAGCTTAGGCCGGAGGGACAGGGTCACAGATACGCAGTATTTT	CASSLGRRDRVTDTQYF
.	TRBV7-9	TRBD1	TRBJ1-5	TGTGCCAGCAGCCCCTGGACAGGGGGCATGAATCAGCCCCAGCATTTT	CASSPWTGGMNQPQHF
.	TRBV4-1	.	TRBJ1-5	TGCGCCAGCAGCTTGTGGCACGAGGTGAGCAATCAGCCCCAGCATTTT	CASSLWHEVSNQPQHF